The clone carrying this TCR beta chain occurred once. As yet, its antigen is unknown. The limits of the CDR3 on the DNA are not certain, so only TCRdb's listed CDR3 is given. A split of CD4+ cells into CD45RA+ naive and CD45RA-negative memory subsets was performed. Deep-level settings were used for running the assay. Some clones are missing from TCRdb's copy, which holds only in-frame ones; the method was immunoSEQ multiplex PCR. The profile shows more than 900,000 clones, approximately 78% of them singletons. Looked up from germline, CDR1 is MDHEN and CDR2 is SYDVKM. The CDR3 spans 15 amino acids, including both terminal residues. The sample comes from a study of shared clonotypes between healthy human individuals. Across the whole study: A couple of women and a few men aged 18 to 49 served as donors.

Points from the study as a whole: Of the naive CD4 clonotypes, roughly 5.2% were shared across four donors.

The TCR sequence derives from a man aged 18 to 35 in good health. Some clones in this sample may be carry-over from other donors' samples. This sequence joins TRBV28 and TRBJ2-2. Sequences were obtained from memory CD4+ T cells from PBMCs. The subset here: CD45RA-negative fraction. The CDR3 reads CASSSSGQHTGELFF.